Listed below are T cell receptor beta chains from one sample, sequenced in a study of T cell repertoires in cytomegalovirus infection. TCRdb re-derived calls from the reads in MiXCR, one entry per CDR3 protein. The repertoire holds around 350,000 distinct CDR3 sequences, with 18% as singletons. Sequencing was done on a sample of PBMCs. The receptor set was obtained from a human donor in good health (CMV status not recorded). Some clones in this sample may be carry-over from other donors' samples. Both conserved end residues are part of each CDR3. D genes are given only for firm matches. Clone size, where shown, is once, few, many, or a class for clones that have expanded.

j_gene: TRBJ2-5; v_gene: TRBV11-2; abundance: many; d_gene: TRBD2; CDR3nt: TGTGCCAGCAGCCTCGGGACTAGCGGGCTCGGGGAGACCCAGTACTTC; CDR3aa: CASSLGTSGLGETQYF
j_gene: TRBJ2-1; v_gene: TRBV12-3/TRBV12-4; abundance: many; d_gene: .; CDR3nt: TGTGCCAGCAGTTTTCGACAGCCGTCCTACAATGAGCAGTTCTTC; CDR3aa: CASSFRQPSYNEQFF
j_gene: TRBJ2-1; v_gene: TRBV28; abundance: .; d_gene: .; CDR3nt: TGTGCCAGCTACATTACAGGCGCCTCCTACAATGAGCAGTTCTTC; CDR3aa: CASYITGASYNEQFF
j_gene: TRBJ2-5; v_gene: TRBV7-2; abundance: many; d_gene: TRBD2; CDR3nt: TGTGCCAGCAGCTTCGGGACTAGCGACGGGACCCAGTACTTC; CDR3aa: CASSFGTSDGTQYF
j_gene: TRBJ2-1; v_gene: TRBV12-3/TRBV12-4; abundance: few; d_gene: .; CDR3nt: TGTGCCAGCAGTATCTTGCACCTAAATGAGCAGTTCTTC; CDR3aa: CASSILHLNEQFF
j_gene: TRBJ2-6; v_gene: TRBV19; abundance: many; d_gene: .; CDR3nt: TGTGCCAGTAGTATCGCTGGGGCCAACGTCCTGACTTTC; CDR3aa: CASSIAGANVLTF
j_gene: TRBJ2-7; v_gene: TRBV12-5; abundance: few; d_gene: TRBD2; CDR3nt: TGTGCTAGTGGTTTGTTCAGCGGGACTCCTTTCGAGCAGTACTTC; CDR3aa: CASGLFSGTPFEQYF
j_gene: TRBJ2-3; v_gene: TRBV4-1; abundance: few; d_gene: TRBD2; CDR3nt: TGCGCCAGCGGACCGGGGCGGGGGGGCAGGGATACGCAGTATTTT; CDR3aa: CASGPGRGGRDTQYF
j_gene: TRBJ1-3; v_gene: TRBV20-1; abundance: .; d_gene: .; CDR3nt: TGCAGTGCTAGCTTCGGGATCTCTGGAAACACCATATATTTT; CDR3aa: CSASFGISGNTIYF
j_gene: TRBJ1-2; v_gene: TRBV18; abundance: .; d_gene: .; CDR3nt: TGTGCCAGCTCCCCCCGGCCCGGGGACGGCTACACCTTC; CDR3aa: CASSPRPGDGYTF
j_gene: TRBJ1-5; v_gene: TRBV7-2; abundance: few; d_gene: .; CDR3nt: TGTGCCAGCAGCCCTCAGGTTTTGGGTGGACATCAGCCCCAGCATTTT; CDR3aa: CASSPQVLGGHQPQHF
j_gene: TRBJ2-1; v_gene: TRBV12-3/TRBV12-4; abundance: many; d_gene: .; CDR3nt: TGTGCCAGCAGTTTTGGTGCTAGCAGTTACAATGAGCAGTTCTTC; CDR3aa: CASSFGASSYNEQFF
j_gene: TRBJ2-1; v_gene: TRBV11-2; abundance: many; d_gene: TRBD2; CDR3nt: TGTGCCAGCAGCTTAGGGCTTAGCGGGGGGGCCTTCCATGAGCAGTTCTTC; CDR3aa: CASSLGLSGGAFHEQFF
j_gene: TRBJ2-7; v_gene: TRBV5-6; abundance: .; d_gene: .; CDR3nt: TGTGCCAGCAGCCCAGGGATCCTCTACGAGCAGTACTTC; CDR3aa: CASSPGILYEQYF
j_gene: TRBJ2-7; v_gene: TRBV5-1; abundance: many; d_gene: TRBD1; CDR3nt: TGCGCCAGCAGCACGGGACAGAGCTCCTACGAGCAGTACTTC; CDR3aa: CASSTGQSSYEQYF
j_gene: TRBJ1-1; v_gene: TRBV19; abundance: .; d_gene: TRBD1; CDR3nt: TGTGCCAGTAGTAAGGACAGGGACCGTGAAGCTTTCTTT; CDR3aa: CASSKDRDREAFF
j_gene: TRBJ1-3; v_gene: TRBV2; abundance: .; d_gene: TRBD1; CDR3nt: TGTGCCAGCAGTGATCCGGGACAGGGCTCTGGAAACACCATATATTTT; CDR3aa: CASSDPGQGSGNTIYF
j_gene: TRBJ1-3; v_gene: TRBV19; abundance: .; d_gene: .; CDR3nt: TGTGCCAGTAGGCCTTGGGGTTTGAACACCATATATTTT; CDR3aa: CASRPWGLNTIYF
j_gene: TRBJ2-5; v_gene: TRBV6-6; abundance: .; d_gene: .; CDR3nt: TGTGCCAGCAGTCCACCCGGGACAACTCAAGAGACCCAGTACTTC; CDR3aa: CASSPPGTTQETQYF
j_gene: TRBJ1-3; v_gene: TRBV18; abundance: few; d_gene: .; CDR3nt: TGTGCCAGCTCCGGACAGCAACTAACTGGAAACACCATATATTTT; CDR3aa: CASSGQQLTGNTIYF
j_gene: TRBJ1-2; v_gene: TRBV7-8; abundance: many; d_gene: .; CDR3nt: TGTGCCAGCAGCTTACGACCCTACCTGAGTGGCTACACCTTC; CDR3aa: CASSLRPYLSGYTF
j_gene: TRBJ1-5; v_gene: TRBV6-1; abundance: many; d_gene: TRBD1; CDR3nt: TGTGCCAGCGTCCGGGACAGAGATCAGCCCCAGCATTTT; CDR3aa: CASVRDRDQPQHF
j_gene: TRBJ2-7; v_gene: TRBV7-2; abundance: .; d_gene: .; CDR3nt: TGTGCCAGCAGCTCCAACAGGGCCCCCTACGAGCAGTACTTC; CDR3aa: CASSSNRAPYEQYF
j_gene: TRBJ2-7; v_gene: TRBV7-6; abundance: many; d_gene: .; CDR3nt: TGTGCCAGCAGCCCGTCCCCCGCGGACTACGAGCAGTACTTC; CDR3aa: CASSPSPADYEQYF
j_gene: TRBJ2-2; v_gene: TRBV27; abundance: once; d_gene: TRBD2; CDR3nt: TGTGCCAGCAGTCCCGGGACTAGCGGCACCGGGGAGCTGTTTTTT; CDR3aa: CASSPGTSGTGELFF
j_gene: TRBJ2-1; v_gene: TRBV3-1; abundance: few; d_gene: TRBD1; CDR3nt: TGTGCCAGCAGCCAAGATGGGGTCCTGACAGGGAATGAGCAGTTCTTC; CDR3aa: CASSQDGVLTGNEQFF
j_gene: TRBJ2-7; v_gene: TRBV2; abundance: .; d_gene: .; CDR3nt: TGTGCCAGCACCGGGGACTCCGCGGGTACCTACGAGCAGTACTTC; CDR3aa: CASTGDSAGTYEQYF
j_gene: TRBJ2-7; v_gene: TRBV10-3; abundance: .; d_gene: TRBD1; CDR3nt: TGTGCCATCAGTAACAGGGGTTTGGACGAGCAGTACTTC; CDR3aa: CAISNRGLDEQYF
j_gene: TRBJ2-7; v_gene: TRBV29-1; abundance: .; d_gene: .; CDR3nt: TGCAGCGTCTCCTCCGGGACGTCTTCCTACGAGCAGTACTTC; CDR3aa: CSVSSGTSSYEQYF
j_gene: TRBJ2-1; v_gene: TRBV18; abundance: few; d_gene: TRBD2; CDR3nt: TGTGCCAGCTCCCTAGCGGGAGGCCCCACTGAGCAGTTCTTC; CDR3aa: CASSLAGGPTEQFF
j_gene: TRBJ2-5; v_gene: TRBV12-3/TRBV12-4; abundance: few; d_gene: TRBD1; CDR3nt: TGTGCCAGCAGTTTAGGGACAGGGACGGAGACCCAGTACTTC; CDR3aa: CASSLGTGTETQYF
j_gene: TRBJ2-3; v_gene: TRBV27; abundance: few; d_gene: .; CDR3nt: TGTGCCAGCCGGTCTCTTGCCCGGGCCTACACAGATACGCAGTATTTT; CDR3aa: CASRSLARAYTDTQYF
j_gene: TRBJ1-2; v_gene: TRBV6-8; abundance: .; d_gene: .; CDR3nt: TGTGCCAGCAGAAGGACGGCCGAAGCCTATGGCTACACCTTC; CDR3aa: CASRRTAEAYGYTF
j_gene: TRBJ2-6; v_gene: TRBV28; abundance: many; d_gene: TRBD1; CDR3nt: TGTGCCAGCGTGCGACAGGGGTACGGGCTATCTGGGGCCAACGTCCTGACTTTC; CDR3aa: CASVRQGYGLSGANVLTF
j_gene: TRBJ1-1; v_gene: TRBV4-1; abundance: .; d_gene: .; CDR3nt: TGCGCCAGCAGCCCGCCCGGGGGGCAGCACACTGAAGCTTTCTTT; CDR3aa: CASSPPGGQHTEAFF
j_gene: TRBJ1-1; v_gene: TRBV7-8; abundance: many; d_gene: TRBD1; CDR3nt: TGTGCCAGCACTCTTGACAGGGGCGACACTGAAGCTTTCTTT; CDR3aa: CASTLDRGDTEAFF
j_gene: TRBJ2-7; v_gene: TRBV6-5; abundance: many; d_gene: .; CDR3nt: TGTGCCAGCAGTTACCAGGGTCTGAACGAGCAGTACTTC; CDR3aa: CASSYQGLNEQYF
j_gene: TRBJ1-1; v_gene: TRBV12-3/TRBV12-4; abundance: few; d_gene: .; CDR3nt: TGTGCCAGCAGCCCTGACAGAGAAGCTTTCTTT; CDR3aa: CASSPDREAFF
j_gene: TRBJ2-1; v_gene: TRBV7-9; abundance: .; d_gene: TRBD2; CDR3nt: TGTGCCAGCAGCTCCAGCGGGGCTAGCAATGAGCAGTTCTTC; CDR3aa: CASSSSGASNEQFF
j_gene: TRBJ2-5; v_gene: TRBV19; abundance: few; d_gene: TRBD1; CDR3nt: TGTGCCACTCGGGACAGCGGAGTACAAGAGACCCAGTACTTC; CDR3aa: CATRDSGVQETQYF
j_gene: TRBJ1-5; v_gene: TRBV2; abundance: .; d_gene: .; CDR3nt: TGTGCCAGCAGTGGATCCCGCGTGGGGCCCCAGCATTTT; CDR3aa: CASSGSRVGPQHF
j_gene: TRBJ2-3; v_gene: TRBV4-3; abundance: .; d_gene: .; CDR3nt: TGCGCCAGCAGCCAAGGTCGGGGGGCGAAGGGCACAGATACGCAGTATTTT; CDR3aa: CASSQGRGAKGTDTQYF